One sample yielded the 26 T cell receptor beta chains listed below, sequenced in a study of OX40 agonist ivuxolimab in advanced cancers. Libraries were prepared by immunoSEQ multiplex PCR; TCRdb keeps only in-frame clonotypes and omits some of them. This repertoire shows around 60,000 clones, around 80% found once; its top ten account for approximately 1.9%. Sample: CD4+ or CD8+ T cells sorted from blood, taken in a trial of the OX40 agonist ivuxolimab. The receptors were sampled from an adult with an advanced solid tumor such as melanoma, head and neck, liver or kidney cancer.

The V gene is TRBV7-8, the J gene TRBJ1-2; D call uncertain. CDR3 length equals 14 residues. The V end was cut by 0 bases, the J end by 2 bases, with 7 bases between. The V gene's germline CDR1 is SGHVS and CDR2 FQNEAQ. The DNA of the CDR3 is TGTGCCAGCAGCTTAGCTCTAGGGAACTATGGCTACACCTTC. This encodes CASSLALGNYGYTF.

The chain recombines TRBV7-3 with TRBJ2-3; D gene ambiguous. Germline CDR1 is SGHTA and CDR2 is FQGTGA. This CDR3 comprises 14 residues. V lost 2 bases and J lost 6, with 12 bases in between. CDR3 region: CASSLRAGSDTQYF. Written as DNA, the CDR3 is TGTGCCAGCAGCTTACGGGCCGGTTCGGATACGCAGTATTTT.

DNA of the CDR3: TGTGCCAGCAGGAATCCAGATACGCAGTATTTT. Translation: CASRNPDTQYF. The chain uses TRBV6-6 and TRBJ2-3; no definite D call. The germline CDR1 and CDR2 sequences are MNHNY and SVGAGI (reference sequence). Trimming pared 6 bases from V and 4 bases from J, leaving 5 bases between. The CDR3 spans 11 residues.

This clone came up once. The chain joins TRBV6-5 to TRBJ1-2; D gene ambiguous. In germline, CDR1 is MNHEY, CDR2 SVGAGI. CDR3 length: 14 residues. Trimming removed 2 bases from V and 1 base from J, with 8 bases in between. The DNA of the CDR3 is TGTGCCAGCAGTTACACAGCACGTAACTATGGCTACACCTTC. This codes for CASSYTARNYGYTF.

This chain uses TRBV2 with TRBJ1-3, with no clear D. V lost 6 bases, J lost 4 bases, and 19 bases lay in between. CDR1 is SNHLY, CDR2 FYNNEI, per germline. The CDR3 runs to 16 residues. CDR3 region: CASSLTHGIGGNTIYF. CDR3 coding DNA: TGTGCCAGCAGCCTTACCCACGGTATAGGGGGAAACACCATATATTTT.

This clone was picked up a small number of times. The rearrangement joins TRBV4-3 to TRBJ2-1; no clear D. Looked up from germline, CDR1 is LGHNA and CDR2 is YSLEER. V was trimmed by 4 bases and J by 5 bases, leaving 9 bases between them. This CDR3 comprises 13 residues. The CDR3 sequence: CASSLGRNNEQFF. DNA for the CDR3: TGCGCCAGCAGCCTGGGAAGAAACAATGAGCAGTTCTTC.

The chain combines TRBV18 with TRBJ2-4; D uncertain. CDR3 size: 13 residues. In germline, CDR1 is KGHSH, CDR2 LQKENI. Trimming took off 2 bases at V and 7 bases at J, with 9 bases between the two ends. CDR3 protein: CASSPVGANIQYF. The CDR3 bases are TGTGCCAGCTCACCAGTCGGAGCGAACATTCAGTACTTC.

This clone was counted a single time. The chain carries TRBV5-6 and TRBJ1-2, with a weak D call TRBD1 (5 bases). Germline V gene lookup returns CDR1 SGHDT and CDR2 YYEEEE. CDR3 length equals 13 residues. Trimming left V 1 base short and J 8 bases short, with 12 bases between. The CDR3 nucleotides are TGTGCCAGCAGCTTGAGGGGTATCGGAGGCTACACCTTC. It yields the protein CASSLRGIGGYTF. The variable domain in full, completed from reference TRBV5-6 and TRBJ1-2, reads DAGVTQSPTHLIKTRGQQVTLRCSPKSGHDTVSWYQQALGQGPQFIFQYYEEEERQRGNFPDRFSGHQFPNYSSELNVNALLLGDSALYLCASSLRGIGGYTFGSGTRLTVV.

The CDR3 protein is CASSKRQGNSPLHF. CDR3 in DNA: TGTGCCAGCAGCAAGAGACAGGGGAATTCACCCCTCCACTTT. The chain has TRBV21-1 and TRBJ1-6; the D call in the table, TRBD1, was not verified against the DNA. TRBV21-1 is classified as a pseudogene. There are 14 residues in the CDR3.

The CDR3 nucleotides read TGTGCCAGCAGTCGGGACAGGGACTACGAGCAGTACGTC. Its protein product is CASSRDRDYEQYV. The chain couples TRBV4-2 to TRBJ2-7, with 9 nucleotides matching TRBD1. The CDR3 runs to 13 residues. The junction had 3 bases not matched to a gene; V was cut back by 6 bases and J by 3 bases. Germline V CDR1 and CDR2: LGHNA, YNFKEQ.

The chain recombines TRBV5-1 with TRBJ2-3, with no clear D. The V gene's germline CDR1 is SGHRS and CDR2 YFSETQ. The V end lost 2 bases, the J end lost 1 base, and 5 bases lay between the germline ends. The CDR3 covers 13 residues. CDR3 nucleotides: TGCGCCAGCAGCTTACCAGGCACAGATACGCAGTATTTT. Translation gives CASSLPGTDTQYF.

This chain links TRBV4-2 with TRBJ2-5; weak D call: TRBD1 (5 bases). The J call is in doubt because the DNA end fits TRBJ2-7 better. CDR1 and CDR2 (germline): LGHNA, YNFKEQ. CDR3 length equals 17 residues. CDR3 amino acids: CASSPEDGHPEDYEQYF. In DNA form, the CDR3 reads TGTGCCAGCAGCCCTGAGGACGGACACCCGGAAGATTACGAGCAGTACTTC.

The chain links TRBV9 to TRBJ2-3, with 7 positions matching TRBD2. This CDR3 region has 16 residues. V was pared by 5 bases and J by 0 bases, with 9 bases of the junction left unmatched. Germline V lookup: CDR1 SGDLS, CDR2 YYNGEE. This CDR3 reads CASSSGAGPSTDTQYF. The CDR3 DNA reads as TGTGCCAGCAGTAGTGGAGCGGGACCGAGCACAGATACGCAGTATTTT. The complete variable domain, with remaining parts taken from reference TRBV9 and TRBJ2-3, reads DSGVTQTPKHLITATGQRVTLRCSPRSGDLSVYWYQQSLDQGLQFLIQYYNGEERAKGNILERFSAQQFPDLHSELNLSSLELGDSALYFCASSSGAGPSTDTQYFGPGTRLTVL.

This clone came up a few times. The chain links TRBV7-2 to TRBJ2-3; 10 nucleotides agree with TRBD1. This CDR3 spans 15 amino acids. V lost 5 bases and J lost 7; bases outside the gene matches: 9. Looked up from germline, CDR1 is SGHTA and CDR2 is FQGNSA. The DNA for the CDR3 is TGTGCCAGCAGCCCCCGGGACAGGGGCATCCATACGCAGTATTTT. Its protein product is CASSPRDRGIHTQYF.

The CDR3: CASSPSGVAEAFF. The DNA of the CDR3 is TGTGCCAGCTCACCGTCAGGGGTGGCTGAAGCTTTCTTT. The V call is TRBV18, the J call TRBJ1-1, with TRBD1 as a possible D gene (6 bases). The CDR3 has 13 amino acids. The V gene's germline CDR1 is KGHSH and CDR2 LQKENI. The V end was cut by 3 bases, the J end by 6 bases, with 11 bases between.

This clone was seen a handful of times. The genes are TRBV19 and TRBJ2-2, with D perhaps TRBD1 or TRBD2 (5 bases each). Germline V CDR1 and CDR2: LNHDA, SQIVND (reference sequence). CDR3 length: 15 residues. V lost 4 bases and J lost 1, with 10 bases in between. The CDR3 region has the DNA TGTGCCAGTAGTAGGGACCCGAAGAACACCGGGGAGCTGTTTTTT. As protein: CASSRDPKNTGELFF.

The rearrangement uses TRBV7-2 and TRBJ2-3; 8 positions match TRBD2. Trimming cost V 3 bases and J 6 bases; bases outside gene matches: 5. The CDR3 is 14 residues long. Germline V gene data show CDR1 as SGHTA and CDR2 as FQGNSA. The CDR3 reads CASSLSGSGDTQYF. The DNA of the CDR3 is TGTGCCAGCAGCTTGAGCGGGAGTGGGGATACGCAGTATTTT.

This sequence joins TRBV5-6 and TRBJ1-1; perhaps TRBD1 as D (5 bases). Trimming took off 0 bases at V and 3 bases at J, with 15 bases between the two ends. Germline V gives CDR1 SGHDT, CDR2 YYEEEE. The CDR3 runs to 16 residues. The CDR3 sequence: CASSLVWGMDDTEAFF. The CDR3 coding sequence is TGTGCCAGCAGCTTGGTTTGGGGCATGGATGACACTGAAGCTTTCTTT.

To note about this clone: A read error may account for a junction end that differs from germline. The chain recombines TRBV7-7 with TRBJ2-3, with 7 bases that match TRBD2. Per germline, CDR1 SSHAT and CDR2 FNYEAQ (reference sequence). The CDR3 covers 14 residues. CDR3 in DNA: TGTGCTAGCAGCTTAGCGGGTAGCACAGATACGCAGTATTTT. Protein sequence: CASSLAGSTDTQYF. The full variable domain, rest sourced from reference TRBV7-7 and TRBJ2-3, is GAGVSQSPRYKVTKRGQDVTLRCDPISSHATLYWYQQALGQGPEFLTYFNYEAQPDKSGLPSDRFSAERPEGSISTLTIQRTEQRDSAMYRCASSLAGSTDTQYFGPGTRLTVL.

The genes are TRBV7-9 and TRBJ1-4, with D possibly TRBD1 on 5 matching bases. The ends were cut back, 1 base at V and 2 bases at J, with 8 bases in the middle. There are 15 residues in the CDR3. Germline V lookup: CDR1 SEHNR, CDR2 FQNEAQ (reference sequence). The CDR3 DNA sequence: TGTGCCAGCAGCTTAGGGACACTCACTAATGAAAAACTGTTTTTT. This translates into CASSLGTLTNEKLFF.

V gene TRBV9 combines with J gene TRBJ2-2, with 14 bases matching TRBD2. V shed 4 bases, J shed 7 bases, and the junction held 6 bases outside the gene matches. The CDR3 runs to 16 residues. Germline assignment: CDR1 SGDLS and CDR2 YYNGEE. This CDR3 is CASSSRLAGGVGELFF. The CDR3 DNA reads TGTGCCAGCAGCTCAAGACTAGCGGGAGGGGTCGGGGAGCTGTTTTTT.

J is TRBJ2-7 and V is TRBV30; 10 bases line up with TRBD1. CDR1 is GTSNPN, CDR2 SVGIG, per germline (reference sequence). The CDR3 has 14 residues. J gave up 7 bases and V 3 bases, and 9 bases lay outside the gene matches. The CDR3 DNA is TGTGCCTGGAGGGGACAGGGGAGCCGGGGAGAGCAGTACTTC. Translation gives CAWRGQGSRGEQYF.

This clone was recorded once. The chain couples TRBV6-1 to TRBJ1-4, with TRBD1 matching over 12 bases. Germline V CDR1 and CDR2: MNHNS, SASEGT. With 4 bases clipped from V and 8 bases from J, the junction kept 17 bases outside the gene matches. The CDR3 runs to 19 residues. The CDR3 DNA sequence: TGTGCCAGCAGTGGAATCCCGGGACAGGGGGCGAGGAGTGAGGAAAAACTGTTTTTT. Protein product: CASSGIPGQGARSEEKLFF.

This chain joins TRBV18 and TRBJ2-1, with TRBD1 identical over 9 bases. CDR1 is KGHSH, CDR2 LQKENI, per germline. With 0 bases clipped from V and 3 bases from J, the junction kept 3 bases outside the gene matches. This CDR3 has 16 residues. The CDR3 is CASSPPNRGLYNEQFF. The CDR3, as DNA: TGTGCCAGCTCACCACCGAACAGGGGGCTCTACAATGAGCAGTTCTTC.

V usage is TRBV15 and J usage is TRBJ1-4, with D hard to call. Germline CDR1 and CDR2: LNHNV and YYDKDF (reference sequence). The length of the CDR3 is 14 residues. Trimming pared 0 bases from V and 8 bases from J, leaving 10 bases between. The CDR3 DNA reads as TGTGCCACCAGCAGAGAGGCAGATCCCGAAAAACTGTTTTTT. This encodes CATSREADPEKLFF.

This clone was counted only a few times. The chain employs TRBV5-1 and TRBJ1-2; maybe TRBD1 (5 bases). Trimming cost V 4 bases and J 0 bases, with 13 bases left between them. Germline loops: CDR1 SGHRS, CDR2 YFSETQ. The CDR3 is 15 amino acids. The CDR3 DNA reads TGCGCCAGCAGCCTCAGGGCGGGAGCTAACTATGGCTACACCTTC. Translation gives CASSLRAGANYGYTF.